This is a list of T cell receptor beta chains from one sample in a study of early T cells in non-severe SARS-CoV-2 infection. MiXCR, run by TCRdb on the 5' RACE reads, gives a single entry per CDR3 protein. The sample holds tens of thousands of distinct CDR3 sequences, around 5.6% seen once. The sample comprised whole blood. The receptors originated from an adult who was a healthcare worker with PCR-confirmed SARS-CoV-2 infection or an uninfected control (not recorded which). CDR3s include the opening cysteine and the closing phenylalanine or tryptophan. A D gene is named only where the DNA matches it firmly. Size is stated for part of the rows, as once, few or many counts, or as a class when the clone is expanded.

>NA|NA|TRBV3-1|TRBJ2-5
CASSPYGGQETQYF
TGTGCCAGCAGCCCTTATGGGGGTCAGGAGACCCAGTACTTC
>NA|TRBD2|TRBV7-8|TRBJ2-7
CASSPVGGAYEQYF
TGTGCCAGCAGCCCTGTCGGGGGGGCCTACGAGCAGTACTTC
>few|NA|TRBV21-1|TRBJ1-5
CAALEGPGVSNQPQHF
TGTGCCGCCCTCGAGGGTCCGGGGGTTAGCAATCAGCCCCAGCATTTT
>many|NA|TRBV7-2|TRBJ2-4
CASSFGGEAKNIQYF
TGTGCCAGCAGCTTCGGGGGTGAGGCCAAAAACATTCAGTACTTC
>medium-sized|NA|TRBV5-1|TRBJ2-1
CASSPGNRQFNEQFF
TGCGCCAGCAGCCCAGGGAACAGACAGTTCAATGAGCAGTTCTTC
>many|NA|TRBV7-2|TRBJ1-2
CASSLSGKIKNYGYTF
TGTGCCAGCAGCTTATCAGGGAAAATCAAAAACTATGGCTACACCTTC
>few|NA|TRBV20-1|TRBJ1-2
CSARDITRAYGYTF
TGCAGTGCTAGAGATATTACCAGGGCCTATGGCTACACCTTC
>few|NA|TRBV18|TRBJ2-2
CASSPLGSTGELFF
TGTGCCAGCTCTCCACTCGGGAGCACCGGGGAGCTGTTTTTT
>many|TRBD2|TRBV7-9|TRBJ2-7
CASSLSAGANEQYF
TGTGCCAGCAGCTTAAGTGCGGGAGCAAACGAGCAGTACTTC
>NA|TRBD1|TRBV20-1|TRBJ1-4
CSATKQGPGLEKLFF
TGCAGTGCAACCAAACAGGGGCCGGGACTTGAAAAACTGTTTTTT
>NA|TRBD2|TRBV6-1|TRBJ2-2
CASSVLAGITGELFF
TGTGCCAGCAGTGTACTAGCGGGCATCACCGGGGAGCTGTTTTTT
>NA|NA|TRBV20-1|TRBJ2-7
CSAKQGYEQYF
TGCAGTGCAAAACAGGGATACGAGCAGTACTTC
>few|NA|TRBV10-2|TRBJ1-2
CASSGQDYGYTF
TGCGCCAGCAGTGGACAGGACTATGGCTACACCTTC
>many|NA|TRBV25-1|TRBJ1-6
CASSAEGQKNNSPLHF
TGTGCCAGCAGTGCGGAAGGCCAGAAGAATAATTCACCCCTCCACTTT
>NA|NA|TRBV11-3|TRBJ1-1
CASSLQENTEAFF
TGTGCCAGCAGCTTGCAGGAGAACACTGAAGCTTTCTTT
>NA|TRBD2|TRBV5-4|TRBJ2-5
CASSRQTSGRETQYF
TGTGCCAGCAGCCGCCAGACTAGCGGGAGGGAGACCCAGTACTTC
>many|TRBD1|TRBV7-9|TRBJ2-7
CASSPGDRIAYEQYF
TGTGCCAGCAGCCCGGGGGACAGGATTGCCTACGAGCAGTACTTC
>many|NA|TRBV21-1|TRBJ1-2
CASSKVGRDRAVYGYTF
TGTGCCAGCAGCAAAGTAGGCCGGGACAGGGCAGTCTATGGCTACACCTTC
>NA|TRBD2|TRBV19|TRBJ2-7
CASSLPAGPIYEQYF
TGTGCCAGTAGTTTACCAGCGGGGCCAATTTACGAGCAGTACTTC
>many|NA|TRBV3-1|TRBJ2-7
CASSQAGVTNEQYF
TGTGCCAGCAGCCAAGCGGGAGTTACGAACGAGCAGTACTTC
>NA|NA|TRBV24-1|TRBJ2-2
CATSDGGTGELFF
TGTGCCACCAGTGACGGGGGCACCGGGGAGCTGTTTTTT
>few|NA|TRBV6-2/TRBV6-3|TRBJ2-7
CASSNAGTHYEQYF
TGTGCCAGCAGTAACGCCGGGACTCACTACGAGCAGTACTTC
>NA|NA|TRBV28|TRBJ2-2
CASSLTTANTGELFF
TGTGCCAGCAGTTTGACGACAGCAAACACCGGGGAGCTGTTTTTT
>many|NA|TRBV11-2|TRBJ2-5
CASSLPGFDETQYF
TGTGCCAGCAGCTTACCAGGGTTTGACGAGACCCAGTACTTC
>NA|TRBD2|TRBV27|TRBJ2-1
CASSSDMGLPYNEQFF
TGTGCCAGCAGTTCGGATATGGGACTACCTTACAATGAGCAGTTCTTC
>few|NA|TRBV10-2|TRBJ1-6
CASKSNLSLNSPLHF
TGCGCCAGCAAAAGTAATCTTTCTCTTAATTCACCCCTCCACTTT